The entry below describes one TCR beta chain. These data belong to a study of shared clonotypes between healthy human individuals. CDR1 is MNHEY, CDR2 SVGAGI, per germline. This CDR3 has 16 residues. J was trimmed by 3 bases and V by 2 bases; bases with no gene match: 8. Clones were sequenced by immunoSEQ multiplex PCR, and TCRdb holds only the in-frame ones, with some missing. The table shows over a million clones, with approximately 97% occurring only once. The sequenced sample consisted of naive CD4+ T cells sorted from blood. Subset: CD45RA+ positively selected. The chain uses TRBV6-5 and TRBJ1-1; 8 bases match TRBD1. The sequence was obtained from a man between 25 and 39 years old in good health. The CDR3 coding sequence is TGTGCCAGCAGTTACCGACAGGGGTACTCGGACACTGAAGCTTTCTTT. The encoded protein is CASSYRQGYSDTEAFF.